The 18 T cell receptor beta chains below all came from one sample that was sequenced in a study of cytomegalovirus exposure and HLA in healthy donors. Clones were read by immunoSEQ multiplex PCR, and TCRdb kept only the in-frame ones, dropping some. Of about 130,000 clones in the sample, about 96% were seen once. Sequencing input: PBMCs. All receptors come from a man in his late teens or twenties in good health and CMV-seronegative.

V gene TRBV9 combines with J gene TRBJ2-3; 7 bases fit TRBD2. Unmatched junction bases numbered 12, after V lost 4 bases and J lost 7 bases. The germline gives CDR1 SGDLS, CDR2 YYNGEE. This CDR3 spans 15 amino acids. CDR3 amino acids: CASSLRLAGSHTQYF. DNA for the CDR3: TGTGCCAGCAGCCTACGACTAGCAGGTTCACATACGCAGTATTTT.

The chain combines TRBV7-9 with TRBJ2-1, with 8 bases identical to TRBD2. The trim removed 3 bases at V and 4 bases at J, leaving 2 bases unmatched. The CDR3 extends over 14 amino acids. The germline gives CDR1 SEHNR, CDR2 FQNEAQ (reference sequence). CDR3 nucleotides: TGTGCCAGCAGCTTGACTAGCGAGTACAATGAGCAGTTCTTC. Its translation is CASSLTSEYNEQFF.

V usage is TRBV28 and J usage is TRBJ2-7, with unresolved D. Germline values: CDR1 MDHEN, CDR2 SYDVKM. The CDR3 has 12 residues. Trimming took 4 bases from V and 7 from J, leaving 11 bases between them. Here the CDR3 reads CASSSPGWEQYF. CDR3 DNA sequence: TGTGCCAGCAGTTCCCCTGGCTGGGAGCAGTACTTC.

The V and J genes are TRBV30 and TRBJ1-1; possible D gene TRBD1, 6 bases. CDR3 length: 14 residues. V lost 5 bases, J lost 0 bases, and 13 bases lay in between. Germline loops: CDR1 GTSNPN, CDR2 SVGIG (reference sequence). In DNA, the CDR3 is TGTGCCTGGGAGTCGGACAGTCTGAACACTGAAGCTTTCTTT. Residues: CAWESDSLNTEAFF.

This chain links TRBV4-3 with TRBJ1-2; 7 bases are a match to TRBD1. Germline CDR1 and CDR2: LGHNA and YSLEER. The CDR3 loop spans 18 amino acids. The ends lost 4 bases at V and 4 bases at J; junction bases unmatched: 18. The CDR3 loop is CASSLALSSGGGSYGYTF. The CDR3 nucleotides read TGCGCCAGCAGCCTAGCTCTTAGTTCAGGGGGTGGGAGCTATGGCTACACCTTC.

The V and J genes are TRBV7-9 and TRBJ2-1; 7 bases match TRBD2. Germline trimming cut 1 base from V and 7 bases from J; bases unmatched to any gene: 4. Germline CDR1 is SEHNR and CDR2 is FQNEAQ (reference sequence). The CDR3 loop spans 14 amino acids. CDR3 in amino acids: CASSLESGINEQFF. The CDR3 region has the DNA TGTGCCAGCAGCTTAGAGAGCGGGATTAATGAGCAGTTCTTC.

This chain joins TRBV27 and TRBJ1-4; a possible D gene is TRBD1 (6 bases). This CDR3 has 13 residues. Per the germline V gene, CDR1 is MNHEY and CDR2 is SMNVEV (reference sequence). Trimming removed 4 bases from V and 3 bases from J, with 6 bases in between. The CDR3 DNA follows: TGTGCCAGCAGTTACAGGGCTAATGAAAAACTGTTTTTT. Its protein product is CASSYRANEKLFF.

The rearrangement uses TRBV19 and TRBJ2-1; perhaps TRBD2 as D (6 bases). CDR3 length: 15 residues. CDR1 and CDR2 (germline): LNHDA, SQIVND (reference sequence). V was shortened by 3 bases and J by 5 bases, with 14 bases between the two germline ends. The CDR3 nucleotides are TGTGCCAGTAGTATCCGGGGGAGCCCCCACAATGAGCAGTTCTTC. This encodes CASSIRGSPHNEQFF.

The chain joins TRBV28 to TRBJ2-7, with TRBD2 matching 11 bases. V trimming: 5 bases; J trimming: 5 bases; junction bases outside the gene matches: 20. Germline CDR1 reads MDHEN; CDR2 reads SYDVKM. The CDR3 sequence is 19 residues long. The CDR3: CASSPLILTSGSFGHEQYF. The CDR3 DNA follows: TGTGCCAGCAGTCCCCTTATACTCACTAGCGGGAGTTTTGGCCACGAGCAGTACTTC.

V usage is TRBV9 and J usage is TRBJ2-7; TRBD2 matches 11 bases. CDR3 length equals 19 residues. The J segment lost 3 bases and the V segment lost 0 bases, leaving 14 bases of the junction unmatched. CDR1 is SGDLS, CDR2 YYNGEE, per germline. This chain's CDR3 is CASSVGSSTSGRPGYEQYF. The DNA for the CDR3 is TGTGCCAGCAGCGTAGGAAGTAGTACTAGCGGGAGACCCGGCTACGAGCAGTACTTC.

The chain is built from TRBV11-3 and TRBJ1-1; TRBD1 is a possible D gene (5 bases). The germline gives CDR1 SGHNT, CDR2 YENEEA. Trimming shortened V by 0 bases and J by 4 bases, and 6 bases separated the two germline ends. CDR3 length: 13 residues. CDR3 DNA sequence: TGTGCCAGCAGCTTAGAAGGGGCCACTGAAGCTTTCTTT. It codes for CASSLEGATEAFF.

The CDR3 region has the DNA TGTGCCAACAGGGTCCCCGGACAGACAAAGGACGGGGAGCTGTTTTTT. It yields the protein CANRVPGQTKDGELFF. This chain uses TRBV27 with TRBJ2-2, with D tentatively TRBD1 (6 bases). This CDR3 comprises 16 residues. V gave up 10 bases and J gave up 7 bases, with 25 bases separating them. Germline V lookup: CDR1 MNHEY, CDR2 SMNVEV (reference sequence).

The chain recombines TRBV7-2 with TRBJ2-3; 13 bases line up with TRBD2. The CDR3 runs 16 residues. Germline CDR1 reads SGHTA; CDR2 reads FQGNSA. After removal of 5 bases from V and 6 bases from J, the junction contained 8 bases not matched to a gene. CDR3 sequence (DNA): TGTGCCAGCAGCAGAAGGACTAGCGGGAGAGGGGATACGCAGTATTTT. Amino acid sequence: CASSRRTSGRGDTQYF.

The chain couples TRBV18 to TRBJ1-1; D is unclear. There are 14 residues in the CDR3. Trimming left V 2 bases short and J 0 bases short, with 7 bases between. Germline loops: CDR1 KGHSH, CDR2 LQKENI. In DNA form, the CDR3 reads TGTGCCAGCTCACCAGGGGAGATGAACACTGAAGCTTTCTTT. Encoded protein: CASSPGEMNTEAFF.

This clone was counted a single time. V is TRBV7-8 and J is TRBJ1-2; D call uncertain. V was clipped by 1 base and J by 3 bases, with 9 bases between them. Germline-derived CDR1 and CDR2 are SGHVS and FQNEAQ. The CDR3 is 14 residues long. CDR3 in DNA: TGTGCCAGCAGCTTAGGTATGGCGGACTATGGCTACACCTTC. It encodes CASSLGMADYGYTF. Drawing the rest from reference TRBV7-8 and TRBJ1-2, the complete variable domain is GAGVSQSPRYKVAKRGQDVALRCDPISGHVSLFWYQQALGQGPEFLTYFQNEAQLDKSGLPSDRFFAERPEGSVSTLKIQRTQQEDSAVYLCASSLGMADYGYTFGSGTRLTVV.

This clone was seen a few times. The genes are TRBV10-3 and TRBJ2-1; 9 bases fit TRBD2. Germline V lookup: CDR1 ENHRY, CDR2 SYGVKD. The ends lost 4 bases at V and 7 bases at J; junction bases unmatched: 11. The CDR3 covers 16 residues. The CDR3 sequence is CAISATAGGLLNEQFF. The CDR3 DNA reads TGTGCCATCAGTGCGACAGCGGGAGGACTCCTTAATGAGCAGTTCTTC.

This clone was recorded only once. The rearrangement uses TRBV4-3 and TRBJ2-2; 11 bases line up with TRBD1. The CDR3 sequence is 16 residues long. Germline CDR1 reads LGHNA; CDR2 reads YSLEER. J lost 1 base, V lost 4 bases, and 2 bases had no gene match. The CDR3 region has the DNA TGCGCCAGCAGCCCCGGGACAGGGGGGAACACCGGGGAGCTGTTTTTT. It is translated as CASSPGTGGNTGELFF.

The chain carries TRBV5-1 and TRBJ1-2; 9 bases map to TRBD1. The CDR3 length is 15 residues. The V gene end was trimmed by 0 bases and the J gene end by 3 bases; junction bases not matched to a gene: 3. Germline CDR1 reads SGHRS; CDR2 reads YFSETQ. The DNA for the CDR3 is TGCGCCAGCAGCTTGGGATGGACAGGGGACTATGGCTACACCTTC. Translating gives CASSLGWTGDYGYTF.